These T cell receptor beta chains were read from a single sample in a study of T cells in Graves' hyperthyroidism and ophthalmopathy. From the multiplex PCR reads, TCRdb called clonotypes with MiXCR, one entry per CDR3 protein. The sample contains about 270,000 distinct CDR3 sequences, about 16% of which appear only once. The sequenced sample consisted of blood. These receptors came from a woman aged 45-60 years with Graves' hyperthyroidism that later progressed to Graves' ophthalmopathy. Each CDR3 is given with its conserved first and last residue. D genes are given only for firm matches. Clone size is not always given. Where it is, it says once, few, many or a class for expanded clones.

.,14,TRBV19,.,TRBJ1-2,CASSMETGFNGYTF,TGTGCCAGTAGTATGGAGACAGGATTCAATGGCTACACCTTC
many,12,TRBV20-1,.,TRBJ2-7,CIPKGDSYEQYF,TGCATCCCAAAGGGTGACTCCTACGAGCAGTACTTC
many,14,TRBV2,.,TRBJ1-5,CASSDGQIRGPQHF,TGTGCCAGCAGTGATGGGCAGATAAGGGGGCCCCAGCATTTT
.,17,TRBV19,.,TRBJ2-3,CASSIVGTTGGPDTQYF,TGTGCCAGTAGTATAGTCGGGACTACCGGGGGGCCGGATACGCAGTATTTT
.,15,TRBV18,.,TRBJ2-3,CASSPGPAGTDTRYF,TGTGCCAGCTCACCAGGCCCAGCGGGCACAGATACGCGGTATTTT
many,14,TRBV6-1,.,TRBJ1-2,CASSSRTANYGYTF,TGTGCCAGCAGCTCGCGGACAGCCAACTATGGCTACACCTTC
many,14,TRBV28,.,TRBJ1-1,CASSLTARNTEAFF,TGTGCCAGCAGTTTAACGGCTAGAAACACTGAAGCTTTCTTT
.,14,TRBV19,.,TRBJ2-5,CASSTFGKWETQYF,TGTGCCAGTAGTACCTTCGGGAAGTGGGAGACCCAGTACTTC
many,16,TRBV3-1,TRBD1,TRBJ1-1,CASSQDLHRGRTEAFF,TGTGCCAGCAGCCAAGATCTCCACAGGGGGCGGACTGAAGCTTTCTTT
few,13,TRBV30,.,TRBJ1-6,CAWGVKGNSPLHF,TGTGCCTGGGGTGTAAAGGGAAATTCACCCCTCCACTTT
many,12,TRBV7-8,.,TRBJ1-5,CASSLGVQPQHF,TGTGCCAGCAGCTTAGGAGTTCAGCCCCAGCATTTT
.,15,TRBV4-1,.,TRBJ1-2,CASSPAGGVSYGYTF,TGCGCCAGCAGCCCGGCGGGGGGTGTTAGCTATGGCTACACCTTC
many,14,TRBV5-1,.,TRBJ2-3,CASSLEGMVDTQYF,TGCGCCAGCAGCTTGGAGGGGATGGTCGATACGCAGTATTTT
many,14,TRBV5-1,.,TRBJ1-6,CASSVGTEGSPLHF,TGCGCCAGCAGCGTGGGGACCGAAGGTTCACCCCTCCACTTT
many,16,TRBV5-8,TRBD2,TRBJ2-1,CASSRLAGGTYNEQFF,TGTGCCAGCAGCCGGCTAGCGGGAGGGACCTACAATGAGCAGTTCTTC
many,13,TRBV24-1,TRBD1,TRBJ1-5,CATRQGGNQPQHF,TGTGCCACTAGACAGGGCGGCAATCAGCCCCAGCATTTT
many,11,TRBV12-5,.,TRBJ2-2,CASTSTGELFF,TGTGCTAGCACATCAACCGGGGAGCTGTTTTTT
.,13,TRBV24-1,.,TRBJ1-1,CATSDSNSPEAFF,TGTGCCACCAGTGATTCTAACAGCCCGGAAGCTTTCTTT
few,14,TRBV6-1,.,TRBJ2-7,CASSFLGLTYEQYF,TGTGCCAGCAGTTTTCTAGGACTCACCTACGAGCAGTACTTC
few,15,TRBV7-2,.,TRBJ1-2,CASSLGVTGPYGYTF,TGTGCCAGCAGCTTAGGAGTTACAGGGCCCTATGGCTACACCTTC
.,12,TRBV5-1,.,TRBJ2-5,CASSSYQETQYF,TGCGCCAGCAGCTCGTACCAAGAGACCCAGTACTTC
many,18,TRBV5-1,TRBD1,TRBJ2-7,CASSLAAGGGWGAYEQYF,TGCGCCAGCAGCTTGGCCGCAGGGGGCGGTTGGGGGGCCTACGAGCAGTACTTC
many,13,TRBV7-3,.,TRBJ1-1,CASSLTKGTEAFF,TGTGCCAGCAGCTTAACGAAGGGTACTGAAGCTTTCTTT
many,12,TRBV5-5,.,TRBJ2-7,CASSFVGWEQYF,TGTGCCAGCAGCTTTGTAGGCTGGGAGCAGTACTTC
many,13,TRBV28,TRBD1,TRBJ2-7,CASRGTGSGEQYF,TGTGCCAGCAGGGGGACAGGGAGCGGCGAGCAGTACTTC
many,14,TRBV27,.,TRBJ2-1,CASSRSGSYNEQFF,TGTGCCAGCAGTCGCAGCGGGTCCTACAATGAGCAGTTCTTC
few,14,TRBV2,.,TRBJ2-3,CASSGLGFTDTQYF,TGTGCCAGCAGTGGGCTGGGCTTTACAGATACGCAGTATTTT
many,12,TRBV27,.,TRBJ1-2,CASSSPPYGYTF,TGTGCCAGCAGCTCCCCTCCCTATGGCTACACCTTC
few,17,TRBV28,.,TRBJ2-7,CASSSPEMTHAPYEQYF,TGTGCCAGCAGTTCCCCCGAAATGACACATGCCCCCTACGAGCAGTACTTC
many,14,TRBV28,.,TRBJ2-2,CASTPGHNTGELFF,TGTGCCAGCACCCCGGGACACAACACCGGGGAGCTGTTTTTT
many,13,TRBV9,.,TRBJ1-1,CASSVAAGTEAFF,TGTGCCAGCAGCGTAGCAGCAGGCACTGAAGCTTTCTTT
many,14,TRBV11-2,.,TRBJ1-6,CASSLVPGESPLHF,TGTGCCAGCAGCTTAGTCCCGGGAGAATCACCCCTCCACTTT
few,13,TRBV10-2,TRBD1,TRBJ2-1,CASGQGIYDEQFF,TGCGCCAGCGGACAGGGGATCTACGATGAGCAGTTCTTC
many,11,TRBV20-1,.,TRBJ2-5,CSANLEETQYF,TGCAGTGCTAACCTAGAAGAGACCCAGTACTTC
many,13,TRBV28,.,TRBJ1-1,CASRNLDGIQAFF,TGTGCCAGCAGGAACTTGGACGGTATTCAAGCTTTCTTT
many,12,TRBV7-2,.,TRBJ1-2,CASSLGDVRYTF,TGTGCCAGCAGCTTAGGGGACGTTCGCTACACCTTC
many,12,TRBV11-2,.,TRBJ1-1,CASSLNGGQAFF,TGTGCCAGCAGCTTAAATGGGGGGCAGGCTTTCTTT
many,14,TRBV15,.,TRBJ2-5,CATSKDSLQETQYF,TGTGCCACCAGCAAGGACTCACTCCAAGAGACCCAGTACTTC
many,19,TRBV11-2,TRBD2,TRBJ2-1,CASSLGLAGGRVSYNEQFF,TGTGCCAGCAGCCTCGGACTAGCGGGAGGGCGGGTCTCCTACAATGAGCAGTTCTTC
many,18,TRBV10-3,TRBD2,TRBJ2-1,CAISESRLAGEVWNEQFF,TGTGCCATCAGTGAGTCGAGATTAGCGGGAGAGGTATGGAATGAGCAGTTCTTC
many,18,TRBV28,.,TRBJ2-2,CASSLPSGLLERTGELFF,TGTGCCAGCAGTCTACCCTCGGGACTCCTCGAGAGAACCGGGGAGCTGTTTTTT
many,16,TRBV15,TRBD2,TRBJ2-3,CATAAGLAVSTDTQYF,TGTGCCACCGCAGCGGGACTAGCGGTTAGCACAGATACGCAGTATTTT
.,23,TRBV9,TRBD2,TRBJ2-5,CASSPTTGLAGHYPPMYQETQYF,TGTGCCAGCAGCCCTACGACCGGACTAGCGGGACACTACCCTCCGATGTACCAAGAGACCCAGTACTTC
.,12,TRBV3-1,.,TRBJ2-7,CASSQRGYEQYF,TGTGCCAGCAGCCAAAGGGGATACGAGCAGTACTTC
few,14,TRBV13,.,TRBJ2-7,CASSFLVTPREQYF,TGTGCCAGCAGCTTTTTGGTGACCCCCAGGGAGCAGTACTTC
few,15,TRBV7-9,.,TRBJ2-7,CASSPGLSSKYEQYF,TGTGCCAGCAGCCCCGGCCTGAGTTCCAAATACGAGCAGTACTTC
many,16,TRBV5-4,TRBD2,TRBJ2-1,CASRGALAGVRNEQFF,TGTGCCAGCAGGGGGGCACTAGCGGGAGTAAGGAATGAGCAGTTCTTC